Listed below are T cell receptor beta chains from one sample, sequenced in a study of TIL therapy for anti-PD-1-resistant metastatic lung cancer. Produced via immunoSEQ multiplex PCR; TCRdb's table is partial and in-frame only. The sample lists tens of thousands of clones, 69% occurring once. This material consisted of blood, taken at baseline. These receptors all come from a person between 25 and 79 years old with non-small cell lung cancer. CDR3s include the opening cysteine and the closing phenylalanine or tryptophan. D genes are given only for firm matches. Size is omitted from some rows. Given values are once, few, many or a class for expanded clones.

j_call: TRBJ2-7; v_call: TRBV5-1; d_call: TRBD1; clone_size: NA; cdr3_nt: TGCGCCAGCAGCTCAGAGACAGGGGTCTACCCTTACGAGCAGTACTTC; cdr3_aa: CASSSETGVYPYEQYF
j_call: TRBJ2-2; v_call: TRBV28; d_call: NA; clone_size: few; cdr3_nt: TGTGCCAGCCTAGGGGGGGTGAACACCGGGGAGCTGTTTTTT; cdr3_aa: CASLGGVNTGELFF
j_call: TRBJ2-2; v_call: TRBV7-8; d_call: TRBD2; clone_size: NA; cdr3_nt: TGTGCCAGCAGCTTAGCCGGGACTAGCTCCATGGACACCGGGGAGCTGTTTTTT; cdr3_aa: CASSLAGTSSMDTGELFF
j_call: TRBJ1-1; v_call: TRBV9; d_call: TRBD1; clone_size: once; cdr3_nt: TGTGCCAGCAGCGTGACCCCCGGGACAGGGAATGCTTTCTTT; cdr3_aa: CASSVTPGTGNAFF
j_call: TRBJ1-1; v_call: TRBV29-1; d_call: NA; clone_size: few; cdr3_nt: TGCAGCGTTGTACCGCTGAACACTGAAGCTTTCTTT; cdr3_aa: CSVVPLNTEAFF
j_call: TRBJ1-6; v_call: TRBV5-1; d_call: TRBD1; clone_size: NA; cdr3_nt: TGCGCCAGCAGCACCGGGACAGGGATTTCACCCCTCCACTTT; cdr3_aa: CASSTGTGISPLHF
j_call: TRBJ2-2; v_call: TRBV1; d_call: NA; clone_size: NA; cdr3_nt: TGCACCAGCAGCCAGCAAGAGGCAGCCGGGGAGCTGTTTTTT; cdr3_aa: CTSSQQEAAGELFF
j_call: TRBJ2-7; v_call: TRBV5-1; d_call: NA; clone_size: NA; cdr3_nt: TGCGCCAGCAGCTTGGGGGGAAACTACGAGCAGTACTTC; cdr3_aa: CASSLGGNYEQYF
j_call: TRBJ2-1; v_call: TRBV6-5; d_call: TRBD1; clone_size: NA; cdr3_nt: TGTGCCGCGGGGAACAGGGGGCGGCAGTTCTTC; cdr3_aa: CAAGNRGRQFF
j_call: TRBJ1-5; v_call: TRBV5-1; d_call: NA; clone_size: few; cdr3_nt: TGCGCCAGCAGCTTGGCCTCGACTTTCCAGCCCCAGCATTTT; cdr3_aa: CASSLASTFQPQHF
j_call: TRBJ2-1; v_call: TRBV2; d_call: TRBD2; clone_size: NA; cdr3_nt: TGTGCCAGCAGAGCGGGGGGTACCTACAATGAGCAGTTCTTC; cdr3_aa: CASRAGGTYNEQFF
j_call: TRBJ1-1; v_call: TRBV15; d_call: TRBD1; clone_size: NA; cdr3_nt: TGTGCCACCAGCGTAGGGACAGCTTATAGCACTGAAGCTTTCTTT; cdr3_aa: CATSVGTAYSTEAFF
j_call: TRBJ2-5; v_call: TRBV10-3; d_call: NA; clone_size: NA; cdr3_nt: TGTGCCATCAGTGATACAGACAGCGAACAAGAGACCCAGTACTTC; cdr3_aa: CAISDTDSEQETQYF
j_call: TRBJ2-7; v_call: TRBV7-3; d_call: NA; clone_size: NA; cdr3_nt: TGTGCCAGCAGCTTAACCGGGGAATGGGGCGGGGAGCAGTACTTC; cdr3_aa: CASSLTGEWGGEQYF
j_call: TRBJ1-2; v_call: TRBV9; d_call: NA; clone_size: NA; cdr3_nt: TGTGCCAGCAGCGATGGGAATTGGGGGAGTCGCTACACCTTC; cdr3_aa: CASSDGNWGSRYTF
j_call: TRBJ1-5; v_call: TRBV30; d_call: NA; clone_size: NA; cdr3_nt: TGTGCCTGGAGTGATACAGGGTTTGTGGGCAATCAGCCCCAGCATTTT; cdr3_aa: CAWSDTGFVGNQPQHF
j_call: TRBJ2-7; v_call: TRBV10-3; d_call: TRBD2; clone_size: NA; cdr3_nt: TGTGCCATCAGTCCTAGCGGGGGGTACGAGCAGTACTTC; cdr3_aa: CAISPSGGYEQYF
j_call: TRBJ2-2; v_call: TRBV12-5; d_call: NA; clone_size: NA; cdr3_nt: TGTGCTAGTGGTTTGGGGTTCGGTTACTCCGGGGAGCTGTTTTTT; cdr3_aa: CASGLGFGYSGELFF
j_call: TRBJ2-7; v_call: TRBV5-6; d_call: NA; clone_size: NA; cdr3_nt: TGTGCCAGCAGGTTCGGACCGGGCGAGCAGTACTTC; cdr3_aa: CASRFGPGEQYF
j_call: TRBJ1-1; v_call: TRBV11-2; d_call: NA; clone_size: many; cdr3_nt: TGTGCCAGCAGTCCCTTGAACACTGAAGCTTTCTTT; cdr3_aa: CASSPLNTEAFF
j_call: TRBJ1-4; v_call: TRBV6-6; d_call: TRBD1; clone_size: NA; cdr3_nt: TGTGCCAGCAGGCTCGATAAGACAGGGAGCCGTGAAAAACTGTTTTTT; cdr3_aa: CASRLDKTGSREKLFF
j_call: TRBJ2-7; v_call: TRBV2; d_call: TRBD2; clone_size: NA; cdr3_nt: TGTGCCAGCAGTGAAGGGCTAGCGGGAGCCATAGGACTAGGTCCCTACGAGCAGTACTTC; cdr3_aa: CASSEGLAGAIGLGPYEQYF
j_call: TRBJ2-3; v_call: TRBV25-1; d_call: NA; clone_size: NA; cdr3_nt: TGTGCCAGCAGGAATATCGGGTATACGCAGTATTTT; cdr3_aa: CASRNIGYTQYF
j_call: TRBJ2-1; v_call: TRBV7-7; d_call: TRBD1; clone_size: few; cdr3_nt: TGTGCTAGCAGCCGACAGGGGGCAGGTGTTGAGCAGTTCTTC; cdr3_aa: CASSRQGAGVEQFF
j_call: TRBJ2-1; v_call: TRBV5-6; d_call: TRBD2; clone_size: once; cdr3_nt: TGTGCCAGCAGCTTTCGGAGCGGGGACTACAATGAGCAGTTCTTC; cdr3_aa: CASSFRSGDYNEQFF
j_call: TRBJ1-5; v_call: TRBV7-9; d_call: NA; clone_size: NA; cdr3_nt: TGTGCCAGCAGCTCTGGGGGGCCCCAGCATTTT; cdr3_aa: CASSSGGPQHF
j_call: TRBJ2-1; v_call: TRBV5-1; d_call: NA; clone_size: NA; cdr3_nt: TGCGCCAGCAGCTTGGACGCGGAGCACAATGAGCAGTTCTTC; cdr3_aa: CASSLDAEHNEQFF
j_call: TRBJ2-3; v_call: TRBV5-4; d_call: NA; clone_size: NA; cdr3_nt: TGTGCCAGCAGCTTGGGAGCTAGCGTCACAGATACGCAGTATTTT; cdr3_aa: CASSLGASVTDTQYF
j_call: TRBJ1-4; v_call: TRBV5-4; d_call: TRBD1; clone_size: few; cdr3_nt: TGTGCCAGCAGCCGTATGGCAGGGGGCGATGAAAAACTGTTTTTT; cdr3_aa: CASSRMAGGDEKLFF
j_call: TRBJ1-3; v_call: TRBV7-9; d_call: NA; clone_size: NA; cdr3_nt: TGTGCCAGCAGCCAGGACAACTCTGGAAACACCATATATTTT; cdr3_aa: CASSQDNSGNTIYF
j_call: TRBJ1-1; v_call: TRBV6-5; d_call: NA; clone_size: NA; cdr3_nt: TGTGCCAGCATCGGTCCCCCCGGGGAAACCAGGGCTTTCTTT; cdr3_aa: CASIGPPGETRAFF
j_call: TRBJ2-3; v_call: TRBV7-2; d_call: NA; clone_size: NA; cdr3_nt: TGTGCCAGCAGCTTAGGGGATCCCACAGATACGCAGTATTTT; cdr3_aa: CASSLGDPTDTQYF
j_call: TRBJ2-2; v_call: TRBV19; d_call: NA; clone_size: NA; cdr3_nt: TGTGCCAGTCGAAGGGGAGCCGGGGAGCTGTTTTTT; cdr3_aa: CASRRGAGELFF
j_call: TRBJ2-1; v_call: TRBV7-8; d_call: NA; clone_size: NA; cdr3_nt: TGTGCCAGCAGCTTAGGTCAGCTAGCTGGGTTTATCGGGGAGCAGTTCTTC; cdr3_aa: CASSLGQLAGFIGEQFF
j_call: TRBJ1-2; v_call: TRBV9; d_call: TRBD1; clone_size: NA; cdr3_nt: TGTGCCAGCAGCGTAGATATTACAGGGGTTGGCTACACCTTC; cdr3_aa: CASSVDITGVGYTF
j_call: TRBJ1-1; v_call: TRBV30; d_call: NA; clone_size: few; cdr3_nt: TGTGCCGGGAAACGGGTGATATTGGCCACTGAAGCTTTCTTT; cdr3_aa: CAGKRVILATEAFF
j_call: TRBJ1-4; v_call: TRBV30; d_call: NA; clone_size: few; cdr3_nt: TGTGCCTGGAGTGTCAGGGGTGCAACTAATGAAAAACTGTTTTTT; cdr3_aa: CAWSVRGATNEKLFF
j_call: TRBJ2-1; v_call: TRBV4-2; d_call: NA; clone_size: NA; cdr3_nt: TGTGCCAGCAGCCAAGATAGGAATGAGCAGTTCTTC; cdr3_aa: CASSQDRNEQFF
j_call: TRBJ2-2; v_call: TRBV10-1; d_call: NA; clone_size: few; cdr3_nt: TGCGCCAGCAGTGCACCCAACCTCGCGAACACCGGGGAGCTGTTTTTT; cdr3_aa: CASSAPNLANTGELFF
j_call: TRBJ1-1; v_call: TRBV5-1; d_call: NA; clone_size: NA; cdr3_nt: TGCGCCAGCAGCTTGGAGGGGACACTGAACACTGAAGCTTTCTTT; cdr3_aa: CASSLEGTLNTEAFF
j_call: TRBJ1-5; v_call: TRBV28; d_call: NA; clone_size: NA; cdr3_nt: TGTGCCAGCGCCGTTGGGGGCGCCAATCAGCCCCAGCATTTT; cdr3_aa: CASAVGGANQPQHF
j_call: TRBJ2-1; v_call: TRBV7-2; d_call: TRBD2; clone_size: NA; cdr3_nt: TGTGCCAGCAGCCCGACTAGCGGAATATACAATGAGCAGTTCTTC; cdr3_aa: CASSPTSGIYNEQFF
j_call: TRBJ2-2; v_call: TRBV6-4; d_call: NA; clone_size: NA; cdr3_nt: TGTGCCAGCAGTGCCTCGAACACCGGGGAGCTGTTTTTT; cdr3_aa: CASSASNTGELFF
j_call: TRBJ1-1; v_call: TRBV29-1; d_call: NA; clone_size: once; cdr3_nt: TGCAGCACACGACAGGACCTGAACACTGAAGCTTTCTTT; cdr3_aa: CSTRQDLNTEAFF
j_call: TRBJ2-2; v_call: TRBV19; d_call: NA; clone_size: NA; cdr3_nt: TGTGCCAGTAGTAGGAAGCAAACCGGGGAGCTGTTTTTT; cdr3_aa: CASSRKQTGELFF
j_call: TRBJ2-1; v_call: TRBV5-1; d_call: TRBD2; clone_size: NA; cdr3_nt: TGCGCCAGCAGCACCCTTACTAGCGCCCCGTACAATGAGCAGTTCTTC; cdr3_aa: CASSTLTSAPYNEQFF
j_call: TRBJ2-3; v_call: TRBV29-1; d_call: NA; clone_size: NA; cdr3_nt: TGCAGCGTAGGGTTTAGCGAGAATAGCACAGATACGCAGTATTTT; cdr3_aa: CSVGFSENSTDTQYF
j_call: TRBJ2-7; v_call: TRBV4-1; d_call: TRBD2; clone_size: few; cdr3_nt: TGCGCCAGCAGCCAAGTTGGTCGGGAGGTTCGGGGCGAGCAGTACTTC; cdr3_aa: CASSQVGREVRGEQYF
j_call: TRBJ1-2; v_call: TRBV9; d_call: NA; clone_size: once; cdr3_nt: TGTGCCAGCAGCGTAGGAGTGGGACCCTCAAACTATGGCTACACCTTC; cdr3_aa: CASSVGVGPSNYGYTF
j_call: TRBJ2-3; v_call: TRBV7-2; d_call: TRBD2; clone_size: NA; cdr3_nt: TGTGCCAGCAGCTTCTTTCTAGCGGACACAGATACGCAGTATTTT; cdr3_aa: CASSFFLADTDTQYF
j_call: TRBJ2-3; v_call: TRBV28; d_call: TRBD2; clone_size: few; cdr3_nt: TGTGCCAGCAGTCTACTAGCGGGGATCGCAGATACGCAGTATTTT; cdr3_aa: CASSLLAGIADTQYF
j_call: TRBJ1-2; v_call: TRBV7-9; d_call: NA; clone_size: NA; cdr3_nt: TGTGCCAGCAGCCGTGACTCGGGGGGTGGCTACACCTTC; cdr3_aa: CASSRDSGGGYTF
j_call: TRBJ1-2; v_call: TRBV2; d_call: NA; clone_size: few; cdr3_nt: TGTGCCAGCAAGTCGACCGATAATCTACACTTC; cdr3_aa: CASKSTDNLHF
j_call: TRBJ1-2; v_call: TRBV28; d_call: NA; clone_size: NA; cdr3_nt: TGTGCCAGCAGCCCTGGGGGGGGGCTCACCTGGTATGGCTACACCTTC; cdr3_aa: CASSPGGGLTWYGYTF
j_call: TRBJ2-2; v_call: TRBV18; d_call: NA; clone_size: NA; cdr3_nt: TGTGCCAGCACATCACCACAAGGCTCCGGGGAGCTGTTTTTT; cdr3_aa: CASTSPQGSGELFF
j_call: TRBJ2-7; v_call: TRBV6-6; d_call: TRBD1; clone_size: NA; cdr3_nt: TGTGCCAGCAGGGACAGGAATGCCTACGAGCAGTACTTC; cdr3_aa: CASRDRNAYEQYF
j_call: TRBJ2-3; v_call: TRBV10-1; d_call: TRBD2; clone_size: NA; cdr3_nt: TGCGCCAGCAGTGAGTCAAGCGGGAGCAACACAGATACGCAGTATTTT; cdr3_aa: CASSESSGSNTDTQYF
j_call: TRBJ2-5; v_call: TRBV10-3; d_call: NA; clone_size: NA; cdr3_nt: TGTGCCATCAGTGAGGGGGTGAAGACCCAGTACTTC; cdr3_aa: CAISEGVKTQYF
j_call: TRBJ1-5; v_call: TRBV28; d_call: NA; clone_size: few; cdr3_nt: TGTGCCAGCAGCCCTCTGAGCGTGGTACGTAATCAGCCCCAGCATTTT; cdr3_aa: CASSPLSVVRNQPQHF
j_call: TRBJ1-4; v_call: TRBV27; d_call: NA; clone_size: NA; cdr3_nt: TGTGCCAGCAAAAGGGGTAATGAAAAACTGTTTTTT; cdr3_aa: CASKRGNEKLFF